The TCR beta chain under discussion was sequenced for a study of cytomegalovirus exposure and HLA in healthy donors. Overall study results and limits: Relative to the approximately 700-donor mean, N-insertions were reportedly fewer in an Asian-associated ancestry cluster in a later analysis. On later analysis, the bulk of CMV-associated TCR beta chains appeared to be HLA-restricted. CMV serostatus was the only immune exposure information that was available. In a later analysis, TCR beta V- and J-gene trimming showed a link to a missense DCLRE1C variant.

The CDR3 covers 19 residues. Germline V lookup: CDR1 SNHLY, CDR2 FYNNEI. V was trimmed by 4 bases and J by 3 bases, leaving 28 bases between them. Details on this clone: Its matching antigen is unknown.

Vbeta (60) and Jbeta (13) primers were used in the PCR. The repertoire was sequenced with immunoSEQ multiplex PCR; TCRdb's copy has only in-frame clones and lacks some. This table holds about 100,000 clones, around four fifths found once. The sequenced sample was PBMCs. J is TRBJ2-7 and V is TRBV2; D is possibly TRBD1 (6 bases). This receptor was identified in a man between 25 and 39 years old in good health and CMV-seronegative. The CDR3 spells CASSAHQPETGQRFYEQYF. The DNA for the CDR3 is TGTGCCAGCAGTGCTCATCAGCCAGAGACGGGACAAAGATTCTACGAGCAGTACTTC.